The T cell receptor beta chain described here comes from a study of T cells after yellow fever vaccination. Study-wide background: Fractions with few cells were prepared using SMART-Seq v4 Ultra Low Input. General observations from the study: Shared CD4/CD8 clonotypes were a small share, likely from convergent recombination. Abundant clonotypes from the bulk population could have been carried over as contaminants into FACS-sorted repertoires. When the response was secondary, it was weaker but reached its peak faster, day 5 versus 15.

Per germline, CDR1 SGHRS and CDR2 YFSETQ. The trim removed 7 bases at V and 1 base at J, leaving 2 bases unmatched. CDR3 length equals 15 residues. TCRdb used MiXCR to reprocess the 5' RACE reads, holding one entry per CDR3 protein. The repertoire holds over 200,000 distinct CDR3 sequences, approximately 6.7% seen once, with roughly 1% in the top ten. This clonotype was observed a handful of times. Its antigen remains unknown. The sequence was collected from a man younger than 40 who received the YFV17D yellow fever vaccine. The rearrangement links TRBV5-1 to TRBJ2-1; TRBD2 aligns across 13 bases. The sequenced sample was CD4+ T cells sorted from PBMCs, obtained on the day of the yellow fever booster vaccination. CDR3: CASGLAGVSYNEQFF. The DNA for the CDR3 is TGCGCCAGCGGACTAGCGGGAGTGTCCTACAATGAGCAGTTCTTC.